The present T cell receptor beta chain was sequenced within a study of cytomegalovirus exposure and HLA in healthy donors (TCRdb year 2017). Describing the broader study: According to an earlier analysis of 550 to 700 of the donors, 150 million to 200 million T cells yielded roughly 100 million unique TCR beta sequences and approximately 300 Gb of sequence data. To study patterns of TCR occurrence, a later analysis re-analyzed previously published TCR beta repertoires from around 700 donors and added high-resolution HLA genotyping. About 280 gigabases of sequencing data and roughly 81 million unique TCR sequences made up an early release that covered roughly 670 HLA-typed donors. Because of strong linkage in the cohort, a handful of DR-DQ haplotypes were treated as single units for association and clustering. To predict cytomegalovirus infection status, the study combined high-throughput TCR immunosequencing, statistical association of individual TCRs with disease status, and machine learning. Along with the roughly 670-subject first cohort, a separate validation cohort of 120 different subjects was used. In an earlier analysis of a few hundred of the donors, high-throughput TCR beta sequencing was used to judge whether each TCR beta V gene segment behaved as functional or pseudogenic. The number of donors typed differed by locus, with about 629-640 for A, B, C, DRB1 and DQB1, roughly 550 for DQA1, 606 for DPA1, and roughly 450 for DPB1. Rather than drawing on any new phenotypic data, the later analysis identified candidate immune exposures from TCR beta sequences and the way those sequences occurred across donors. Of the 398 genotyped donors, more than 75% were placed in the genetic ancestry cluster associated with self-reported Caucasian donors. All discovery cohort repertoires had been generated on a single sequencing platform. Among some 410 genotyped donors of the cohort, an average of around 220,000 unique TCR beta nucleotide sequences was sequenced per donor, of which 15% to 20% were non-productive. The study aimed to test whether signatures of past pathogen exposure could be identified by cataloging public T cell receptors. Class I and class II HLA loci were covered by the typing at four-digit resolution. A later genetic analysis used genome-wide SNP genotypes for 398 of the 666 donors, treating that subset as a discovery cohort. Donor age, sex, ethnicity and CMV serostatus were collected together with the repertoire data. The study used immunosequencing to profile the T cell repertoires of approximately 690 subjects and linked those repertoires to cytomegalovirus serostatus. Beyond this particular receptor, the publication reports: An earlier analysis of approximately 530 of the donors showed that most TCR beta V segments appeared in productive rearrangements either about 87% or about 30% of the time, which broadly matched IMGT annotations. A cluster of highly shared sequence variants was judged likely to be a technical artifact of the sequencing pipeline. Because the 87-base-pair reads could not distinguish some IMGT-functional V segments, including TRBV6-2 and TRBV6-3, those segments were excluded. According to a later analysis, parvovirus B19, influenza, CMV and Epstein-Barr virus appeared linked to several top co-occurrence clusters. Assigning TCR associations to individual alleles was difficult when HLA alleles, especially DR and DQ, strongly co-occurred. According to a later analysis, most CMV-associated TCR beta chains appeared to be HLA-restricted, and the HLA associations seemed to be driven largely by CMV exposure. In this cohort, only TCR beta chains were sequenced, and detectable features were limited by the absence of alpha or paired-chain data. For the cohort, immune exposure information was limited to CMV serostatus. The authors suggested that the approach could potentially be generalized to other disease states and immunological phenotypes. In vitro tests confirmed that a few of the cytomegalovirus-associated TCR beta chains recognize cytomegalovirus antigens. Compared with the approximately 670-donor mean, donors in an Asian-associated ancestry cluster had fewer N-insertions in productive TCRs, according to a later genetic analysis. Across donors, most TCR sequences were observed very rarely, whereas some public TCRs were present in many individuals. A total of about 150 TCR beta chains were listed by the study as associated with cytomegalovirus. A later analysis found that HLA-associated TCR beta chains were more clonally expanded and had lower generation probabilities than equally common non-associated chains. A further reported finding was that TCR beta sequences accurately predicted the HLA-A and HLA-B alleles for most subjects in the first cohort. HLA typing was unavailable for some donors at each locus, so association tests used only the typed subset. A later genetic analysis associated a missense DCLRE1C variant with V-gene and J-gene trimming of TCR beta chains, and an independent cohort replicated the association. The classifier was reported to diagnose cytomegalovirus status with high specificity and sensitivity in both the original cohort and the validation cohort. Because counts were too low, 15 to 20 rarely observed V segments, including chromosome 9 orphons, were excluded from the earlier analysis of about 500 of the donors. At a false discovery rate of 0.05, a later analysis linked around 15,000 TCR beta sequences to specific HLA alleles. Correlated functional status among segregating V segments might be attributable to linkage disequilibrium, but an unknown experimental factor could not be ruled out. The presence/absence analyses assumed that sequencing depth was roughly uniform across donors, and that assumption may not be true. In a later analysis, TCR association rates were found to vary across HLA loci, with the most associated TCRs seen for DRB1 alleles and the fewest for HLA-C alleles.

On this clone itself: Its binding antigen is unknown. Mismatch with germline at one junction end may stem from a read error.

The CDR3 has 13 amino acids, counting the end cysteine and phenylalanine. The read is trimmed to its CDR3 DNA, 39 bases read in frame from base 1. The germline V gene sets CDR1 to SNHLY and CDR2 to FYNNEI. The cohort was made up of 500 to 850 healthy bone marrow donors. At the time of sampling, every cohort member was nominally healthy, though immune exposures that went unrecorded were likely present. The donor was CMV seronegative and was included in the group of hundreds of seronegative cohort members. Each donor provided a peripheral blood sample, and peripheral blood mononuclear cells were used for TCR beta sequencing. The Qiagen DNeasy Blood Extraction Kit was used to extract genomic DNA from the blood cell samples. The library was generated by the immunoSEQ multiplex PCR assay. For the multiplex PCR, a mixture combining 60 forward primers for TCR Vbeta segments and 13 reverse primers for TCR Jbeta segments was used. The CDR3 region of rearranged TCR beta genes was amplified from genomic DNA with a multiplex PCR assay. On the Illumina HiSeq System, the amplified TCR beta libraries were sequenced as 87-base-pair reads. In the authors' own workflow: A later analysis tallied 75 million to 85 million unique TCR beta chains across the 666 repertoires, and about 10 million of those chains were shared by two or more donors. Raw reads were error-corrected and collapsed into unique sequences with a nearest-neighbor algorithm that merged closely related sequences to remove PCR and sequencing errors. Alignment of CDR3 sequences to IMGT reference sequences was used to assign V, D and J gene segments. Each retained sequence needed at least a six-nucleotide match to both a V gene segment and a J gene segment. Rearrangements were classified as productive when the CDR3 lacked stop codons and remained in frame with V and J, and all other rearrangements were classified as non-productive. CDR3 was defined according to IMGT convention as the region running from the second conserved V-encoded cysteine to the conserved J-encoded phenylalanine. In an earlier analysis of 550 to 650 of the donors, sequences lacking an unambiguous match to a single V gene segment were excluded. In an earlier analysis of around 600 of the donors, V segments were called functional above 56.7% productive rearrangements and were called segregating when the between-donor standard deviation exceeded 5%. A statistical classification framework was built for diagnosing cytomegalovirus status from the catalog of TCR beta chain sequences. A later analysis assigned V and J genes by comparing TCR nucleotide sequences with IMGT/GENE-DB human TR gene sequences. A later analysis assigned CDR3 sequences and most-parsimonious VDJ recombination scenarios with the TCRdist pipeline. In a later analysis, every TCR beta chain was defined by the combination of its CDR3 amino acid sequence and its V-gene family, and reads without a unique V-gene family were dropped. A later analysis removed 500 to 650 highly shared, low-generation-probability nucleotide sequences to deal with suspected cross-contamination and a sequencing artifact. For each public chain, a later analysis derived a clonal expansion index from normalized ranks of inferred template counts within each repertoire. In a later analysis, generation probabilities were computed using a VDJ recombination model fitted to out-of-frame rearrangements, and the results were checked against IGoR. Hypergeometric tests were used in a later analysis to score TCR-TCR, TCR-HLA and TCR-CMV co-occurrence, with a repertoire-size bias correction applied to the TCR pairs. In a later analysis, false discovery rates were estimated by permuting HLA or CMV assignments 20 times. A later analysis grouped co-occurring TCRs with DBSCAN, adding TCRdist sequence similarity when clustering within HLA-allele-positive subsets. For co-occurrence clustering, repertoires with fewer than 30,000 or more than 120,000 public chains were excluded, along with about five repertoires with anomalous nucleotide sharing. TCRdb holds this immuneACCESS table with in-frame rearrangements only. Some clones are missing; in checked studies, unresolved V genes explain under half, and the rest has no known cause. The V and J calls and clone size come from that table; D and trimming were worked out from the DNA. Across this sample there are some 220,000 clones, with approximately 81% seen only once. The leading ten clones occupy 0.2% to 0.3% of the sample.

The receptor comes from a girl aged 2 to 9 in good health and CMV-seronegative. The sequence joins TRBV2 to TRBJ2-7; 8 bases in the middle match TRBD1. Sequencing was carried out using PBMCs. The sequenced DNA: TGTGCCTGCAGACAGGGGTCCTCCTACGAGCAGTACTTC. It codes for CACRQGSSYEQYF.